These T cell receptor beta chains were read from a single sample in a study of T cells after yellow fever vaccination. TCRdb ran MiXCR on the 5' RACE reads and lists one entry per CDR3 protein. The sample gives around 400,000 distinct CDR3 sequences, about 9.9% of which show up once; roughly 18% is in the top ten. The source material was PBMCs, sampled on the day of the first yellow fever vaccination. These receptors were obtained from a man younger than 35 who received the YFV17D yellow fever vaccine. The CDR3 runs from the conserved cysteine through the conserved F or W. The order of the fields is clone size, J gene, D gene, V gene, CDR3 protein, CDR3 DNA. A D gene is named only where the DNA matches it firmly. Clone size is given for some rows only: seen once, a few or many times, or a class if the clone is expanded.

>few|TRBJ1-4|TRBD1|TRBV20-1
CSASQGEGEKLFF
TGCAGTGCTAGTCAGGGGGAGGGTGAAAAACTGTTTTTT
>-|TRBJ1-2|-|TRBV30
CAWSRDLYGYTF
TGTGCCTGGAGCAGGGATCTCTATGGCTACACCTTC
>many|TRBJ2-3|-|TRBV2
CASSVDRNTDTQYF
TGTGCCAGCAGCGTCGACAGGAACACAGATACGCAGTATTTT
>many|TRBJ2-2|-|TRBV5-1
CASSLSPGTGELFF
TGCGCCAGCAGCTTGAGTCCGGGAACCGGGGAGCTGTTTTTT
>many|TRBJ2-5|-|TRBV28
CASSTTGGAETQYF
TGTGCCAGCAGTACCACCGGCGGCGCGGAGACCCAGTACTTC
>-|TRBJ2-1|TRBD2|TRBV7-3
CASSPRLAGGLSEQFF
TGTGCCAGCAGCCCCCGACTAGCGGGGGGGCTCAGTGAGCAGTTCTTC
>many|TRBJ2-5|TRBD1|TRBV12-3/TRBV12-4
CASSFSSGTGGQETQYF
TGTGCCAGCAGTTTTTCATCCGGGACAGGGGGTCAAGAGACCCAGTACTTC
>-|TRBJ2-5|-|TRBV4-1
CASSQAAQSGVTQYF
TGCGCCAGCAGCCAAGCCGCACAATCGGGGGTGACCCAGTACTTC
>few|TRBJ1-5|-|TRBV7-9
CAAGDFSNQPQHF
TGTGCCGCCGGGGACTTTAGCAATCAGCCCCAGCATTTT
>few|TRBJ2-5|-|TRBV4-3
CASSQDVGRQETQYF
TGCGCCAGCAGCCAAGATGTTGGCAGACAAGAGACCCAGTACTTC
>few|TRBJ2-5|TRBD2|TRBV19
CASSIIGALAGGRGTQYF
TGTGCCAGTAGTATAATCGGGGCCCTAGCGGGGGGCCGAGGGACCCAGTACTTC
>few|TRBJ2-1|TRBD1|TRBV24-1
CATSDLPGTGPNEQFF
TGTGCCACCAGTGATTTGCCCGGGACAGGGCCTAATGAGCAGTTCTTC
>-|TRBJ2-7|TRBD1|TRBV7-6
CASSDMGRDRGYEQYF
TGTGCCAGCAGCGATATGGGGCGGGACAGGGGATACGAGCAGTACTTC
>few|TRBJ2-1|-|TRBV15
CATSRDPGDEQFF
TGTGCCACCAGCAGAGACCCGGGGGATGAGCAGTTCTTC
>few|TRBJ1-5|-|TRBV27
CASSRRGINQPQHF
TGTGCCAGCAGTCGAAGGGGAATCAATCAGCCCCAGCATTTT
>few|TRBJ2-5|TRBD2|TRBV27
CASRIGTSGETQYF
TGTGCCAGCAGGATCGGGACTAGCGGAGAGACCCAGTACTTC
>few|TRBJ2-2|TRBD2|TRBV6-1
CASSEIAGGPRSAGELFF
TGTGCCAGCAGTGAAATAGCGGGGGGGCCGCGGTCGGCCGGGGAGCTGTTTTTT
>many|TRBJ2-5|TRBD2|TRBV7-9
CASSPGTSGGALETQYF
TGTGCCAGCAGCCCCGGGACTAGCGGGGGGGCTCTGGAGACCCAGTACTTC
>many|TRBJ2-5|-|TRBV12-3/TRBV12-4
CASSPPGTGRTQYF
TGTGCCAGCAGTCCCCCCGGGACGGGAAGGACCCAGTACTTC
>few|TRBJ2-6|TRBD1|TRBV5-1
CASSGGQLSGANVLTF
TGCGCCAGCAGCGGGGGACAGCTCTCTGGGGCCAACGTCCTGACTTTC
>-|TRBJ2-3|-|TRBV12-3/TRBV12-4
CASRSLLGAQYF
TGTGCCAGCAGATCCCTATTGGGGGCGCAGTATTTT
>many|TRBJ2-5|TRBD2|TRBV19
CASGTSFYQETQYF
TGTGCCAGTGGGACTAGCTTCTACCAAGAGACCCAGTACTTC
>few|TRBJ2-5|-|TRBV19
CASSIGWLQETQYF
TGTGCCAGTAGTATCGGATGGCTCCAAGAGACCCAGTACTTC
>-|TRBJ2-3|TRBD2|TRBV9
CASSVGRADTQYF
TGTGCCAGCAGCGTCGGGAGGGCAGATACGCAGTATTTT
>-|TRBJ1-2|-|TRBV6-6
CASSYTGYGYTF
TGTGCCAGCAGTTACACAGGCTATGGCTACACCTTC
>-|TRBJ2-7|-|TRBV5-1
CASSLGSEGYEQYF
TGCGCCAGCAGCTTGGGGTCGGAAGGCTACGAGCAGTACTTC
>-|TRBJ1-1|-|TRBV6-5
CDSSYSGGPVVTEAFF
TGTGACAGCAGTTACTCGGGGGGCCCGGTGGTCACTGAAGCTTTCTTT